This T cell receptor (beta chain) was retrieved from a study of circulating and synovial CD4+ cells in juvenile arthritis. Broader study findings: Circulating pathogenic-like lymphocytes shared a substantially higher fraction of CDR3 sequences with synovium than bulk blood. The pathogenic-like versus bulk T cell difference escaped Vbeta family analysis.

The CDR3 runs 13 residues. V shed 3 bases and J shed 4 bases, with 6 bases lying between them. Germline V gene data show CDR1 as LNHDA and CDR2 as SQIVND (reference sequence). The repertoire was sequenced with immunoSEQ multiplex PCR; TCRdb's copy has only in-frame clones and lacks some. The sample shows tens of thousands of clones, just under 95% of them seen only once. This clone was seen a few times. The antigen remains undetermined. Donors were patients with active juvenile idiopathic arthritis. The TCR sequence derives from a human donor with juvenile idiopathic arthritis. Source material: CD4+ T cells from blood. V is TRBV19 and J is TRBJ2-2; D possibly corresponds to TRBD1 (5 bases). CDR3 bases: TGTGCCAGTAGTATGACAGTCACCGGGGAGCTGTTTTTT. Translated, it gives CASSMTVTGELFF.